This section outlines one T cell receptor beta chain sequence together with its context. Antigen: not known. The CDR3 extends over 17 amino acids. Trimming at V came to 4 bases and at J to 8 bases, leaving 13 bases not matched to a gene. The germline CDR1 and CDR2 sequences are SGHDN and FVKESK. This entry belongs to a study of CD8 T cells in ankylosing spondylitis. Whole-study findings and limits: Among TCR beta sequences, a motif of several highly homologous variants appeared characteristic of ankylosing spondylitis blood. In reactive arthritis synovial fluid and blood, some motif variants had been reported before.

TCRdb reprocessed the 5' RACE reads with MiXCR, giving one entry per CDR3 protein. Among about 840,000 distinct CDR3 sequences listed, approximately 12% were seen once. The sample was blood, either unsorted or a sorted T cell fraction (not recorded which). J is TRBJ2-3 and V is TRBV14; TRBD2 aligns across 12 bases. The receptor comes from a male donor with ankylosing spondylitis. For the CDR3, the DNA is TGTGCCAGCAGCCGCGGAAGGCTAGCGGGAGGGGAAGTTACGCAGTATTTT. Translated, it gives CASSRGRLAGGEVTQYF.